This T cell receptor (beta chain) was observed in a study of post-analysis software for immune sequencing data (dated by TCRdb to 2014 to 2015). In terms of the full investigation: Relapsing-remitting, secondary progressive and progressive-relapsing multiple sclerosis were recorded as disease courses, and subtype annotation was lacking for some patients. The patient repertoires were compared against 10 to 12 previously published healthy control repertoires obtained from donors aged roughly 6 to 28 years. A subset of samples was prepared in parallel using single-end sample barcoding, then pooled and co-amplified after Illumina adapter ligation.

To demonstrate the VDJtools post-analysis software, TCR beta repertoires were profiled from the peripheral blood of about a dozen young patients with multiple sclerosis. Multiple sclerosis patients were children and adolescents aged roughly 6 to 17 years. On the study overall, not on this receptor specifically: The multiple sclerosis patient group was slightly younger than the control group. Normalized Chao1 diversity was significantly lower in multiple sclerosis patients than controls, suggesting substantial peripheral T-cell clonal expansion. Direct clustering with F measure showed strong co-clustering of samples prepared in the same batch, prompting a batch-effect correction.

Concerning this clonotype: It has no known antigen specificity. No qualities accompany the bases; no much larger clone lies one base away.

Library generation was performed with PCR. Instrument used: Illumina HiSeq 2500. Unique molecular identifiers were incorporated into TCR beta cDNA libraries to reduce PCR and sequencing biases. Approximately 500,000 cDNA molecules were obtained for every 1 to 10 million input T cells, so each molecule roughly corresponded to one T cell. Patient libraries were prepared and sequenced with the same protocol used for the earlier healthy control dataset. Samples belonging to the same batch were prepared together, multiplexed and sequenced on a shared HiSeq lane. In the authors' own workflow: Raw barcoded reads were processed with MIGEC, discarding single-read molecular identifier groups before consensus assembly and CDR3 extraction. VDJtools was used for post-analysis of the clonotype tables, and diversity was normalized by down-sampling every dataset to the size of the smallest sample. Repertoire overlap clustering matched CDR3 amino acid but not nucleotide sequences to correct batch-related cross-sample contamination. TCRdb cleaned the public reads at Q25 with fastp, built clones with MiXCR and kept in-frame beta chains. Each record represents a unique CDR3 protein, reported with the most common genes and DNA among its rows. These V and J calls are TCRdb output, not the study's own analysis. The sample contains hundreds of thousands of distinct CDR3 sequences, roughly three fifths of them found a single time. The ten largest make up about 11% of the sample.

The clonotype originates from a girl aged 2-15 years with multiple sclerosis. The sequenced material came from blood.

CDR3 reads: CSASVTESGTESNQPQHF. The DNA sequence follows: TGCAGTGCTAGCGTTACCGAGTCCGGGACGGAGAGCAATCAGCCCCAGCATTTT. This receptor chain uses TRBV20-1 and TRBJ1-5; D gene: possibly TRBD1, on 5 matching bases. Trimming at the junction amounts to 3 bases on V and 1 base on J, and the germline ends lie 22 bases apart. For CDR1 and CDR2, the germline V gene (reference sequence) lists DFQATT and SNEGSKA. From its cysteine to its phenylalanine, the CDR3 spans 18 amino acids. The read is trimmed to its CDR3 DNA, 54 bases read in frame from base 1.